The subject of this entry is one T cell receptor beta chain. Some clones are missing from TCRdb's copy, which holds only in-frame ones; the method was immunoSEQ multiplex PCR. Here the sample spans just under 100,000 clones, 95% being singletons. These data are taken from a study of technical replicates of blood from several donors. Trimming cost V 2 bases and J 2 bases; bases outside gene matches: 2. The CDR3 spans 15 residues. Germline V CDR1 and CDR2: SGHDT, YYEEEE. The material sequenced was T cells isolated from PBMCs. The TCR sequence derives from a human donor in good health. V is TRBV5-6 and J is TRBJ2-1; 9 bases align to TRBD1. The CDR3 nucleotides read TGTGCCAGCAGCTTCCGGGACAGGGCCTACAATGAGCAGTTCTTC. Residues: CASSFRDRAYNEQFF.